Shown below are 17 T cell receptor beta chains from a single sample sequenced in a study of CD8+ T cells in alopecia areata. After isolation, RNA underwent reverse transcription to generate cDNA as the sequencing template. Assay used: immunoSEQ multiplex PCR; TCRdb lists only in-frame clones, some missing. Seen here are about 190,000 clones, 55% to 70% observed once, and the top ten hold approximately 0.63%. Treatment meaning: oral pan-JAK inhibitor, 5-10 mg twice daily. The specimen comprised CD4+ T cells sorted from blood, sampled at week 4, from a patient treated with tofacitinib. The receptors derive from a human donor with alopecia areata.

The CDR3 loop reads CASSDTGGGYGYTF. DNA for the CDR3: TGTGCCAGCTCAGATACAGGGGGCGGCTATGGCTACACCTTC. This chain connects TRBV18 to TRBJ1-2, with 9 bases lining up with TRBD1. The CDR3 loop spans 14 amino acids. The V gene's germline CDR1 is KGHSH and CDR2 LQKENI. V shed 5 bases, J shed 4 bases, and the junction held 5 bases outside the gene matches.

This clone was found a few times. This chain joins TRBV7-9 and TRBJ1-1; 7 nucleotides align to TRBD1. Germline assignment: CDR1 SEHNR and CDR2 FQNEAQ (reference sequence). Trimming cost V 5 bases and J 2 bases; bases outside gene matches: 5. CDR3 length: 14 residues. CDR3 DNA sequence: TGTGCCAGCAGCGCGGGACAGCAAAACACTGAAGCTTTCTTT. Translating it yields CASSAGQQNTEAFF.

The table lists this clone with a few counts. The chain employs TRBV7-9 and TRBJ1-5; D remains ambiguous. This CDR3 contains 15 residues. Germline CDR1 reads SEHNR; CDR2 reads FQNEAQ (reference sequence). The V end lost 3 bases, the J end lost 4 bases, and 13 bases lay between the germline ends. The CDR3: CASSFEGRGNQPQHF. CDR3 bases: TGTGCCAGCAGCTTCGAGGGTCGAGGGAATCAGCCCCAGCATTTT.

The CDR3 bases are TGCAGCGTTGAGGCCCGACTGGGATCCACTGAAGCTTTCTTT. As protein: CSVEARLGSTEAFF. The chain combines TRBV29-1 with TRBJ1-1; D gene ambiguous. Per the germline V gene, CDR1 is SQVTM and CDR2 is ANQGSEA. Trimming removed 3 bases at V and 4 bases at J, with 15 bases between. The CDR3 is 14 residues long.

This clone was observed a few times. This rearrangement joins TRBV30 to TRBJ1-1, with 8 positions matching TRBD1. Germline CDR1 and CDR2: GTSNPN and SVGIG (reference sequence). The trim removed 4 bases at V and 3 bases at J, leaving 4 bases unmatched. The CDR3 sequence is 13 residues long. CDR3 loop: CAWKGQVDTEAFF. The CDR3 nucleotides are TGTGCCTGGAAGGGACAGGTGGACACTGAAGCTTTCTTT. Drawing the rest from reference TRBV30 and TRBJ1-1, the complete variable domain is SQTIHQWPATLVQPVGSPLSLECTVEGTSNPNLYWYRQAAGRGLQLLFYSVGIGQISSEVPQNLSASRPQDRQFILSSKKLLLSDSGFYLCAWKGQVDTEAFFGQGTRLTVV.

The table lists this clone with a count of one. The chain couples TRBV2 to TRBJ2-1; perhaps TRBD2 as D (5 bases). CDR3 length equals 13 residues. Germline CDR1 is SNHLY and CDR2 is FYNNEI. Trimming removed 4 bases at V and 8 bases at J, with 12 bases between. CDR3 amino acids: CASSVRRQDEQFF. The CDR3 DNA reads TGTGCCAGCAGTGTAAGGAGGCAAGATGAGCAGTTCTTC.

This sequence joins TRBV7-9 and TRBJ2-1, with D maybe TRBD1 (6 bases). V lost 6 bases to trimming and J lost 7 bases, with 19 bases between them. Germline V CDR1 and CDR2: SEHNR, FQNEAQ (reference sequence). The CDR3 runs 15 residues. The CDR3 is CASRLTAGDKNEQFF. The CDR3 bases are TGTGCCAGCAGACTTACCGCAGGGGATAAGAATGAGCAGTTCTTC.

The chain has TRBV6-5 and TRBJ1-2, with D unresolved. The germline gives CDR1 MNHEY, CDR2 SVGAGI. The CDR3 is made up of 14 amino acids. V was trimmed by 7 bases and J by 0 bases, leaving 12 bases between them. The CDR3 region has the DNA TGTGCCAGCACTTTACAAGGGACTAACTATGGCTACACCTTC. This encodes CASTLQGTNYGYTF.

This chain links TRBV7-2 with TRBJ1-2, with D hard to call. The germline V gene encodes CDR1 SGHTA and CDR2 FQGNSA. This CDR3 region has 13 residues. V was pared by 5 bases and J by 4 bases, with 11 bases between. The CDR3 DNA is TGTGCCAGCAGCCCCTACAGCCTCTATGGCTACACCTTC. Protein: CASSPYSLYGYTF.

The chain carries TRBV29-1 and TRBJ1-1, with D unresolved. Germline values: CDR1 SQVTM, CDR2 ANQGSEA. This CDR3 spans 12 amino acids. Trimming left V 3 bases short and J 7 bases short, with 12 bases between. In nucleotides, the CDR3 is TGCAGCGTTGACGATCTCCTCCGTGAAGCTTTCTTT. Translating it yields CSVDDLLREAFF.

V gene TRBV10-3 combines with J gene TRBJ2-5; no definite D call. The CDR3 is 13 residues long. In germline, CDR1 is ENHRY, CDR2 SYGVKD. V dropped 8 bases and J dropped 0 bases, with 10 bases sitting between them. CDR3 residues: CAIAGKNQETQYF. CDR3 nucleotides: TGTGCCATCGCTGGCAAGAACCAAGAGACCCAGTACTTC.

The chain joins TRBV7-2 to TRBJ2-7; maybe TRBD2 (6 bases). This CDR3 has 16 residues. Trimming left V 2 bases short and J 6 bases short, with 20 bases between. Germline-derived CDR1 and CDR2 are SGHTA and FQGNSA. CDR3 residues: CASSLIAGLPSTEQYF. CDR3 in DNA: TGTGCCAGCAGCTTAATCGCGGGGCTACCATCCACCGAGCAGTACTTC.

This chain links TRBV7-9 with TRBJ2-2, with 8 nucleotides matching TRBD2. With V trimmed by 7 bases and J by 3 bases, 10 bases remained unmatched. This CDR3 is 16 amino acids long. Germline V gene data show CDR1 as SEHNR and CDR2 as FQNEAQ (reference sequence). CDR3 sequence: CASTDPGGPDTGELFF. CDR3 DNA sequence: TGTGCCAGCACCGACCCGGGAGGGCCGGACACCGGGGAGCTGTTTTTT.

This chain uses TRBV19 with TRBJ1-1, with 7 bases lining up with TRBD1. J gave up 0 bases and V 10 bases, and 5 bases lay outside the gene matches. The CDR3 contains 13 residues. Germline V gene data show CDR1 as LNHDA and CDR2 as SQIVND (reference sequence). Written as DNA, the CDR3 is TGTGCCACCAAACAGGGGTTGAACACTGAAGCTTTCTTT. It encodes CATKQGLNTEAFF. Combining the CDR3 with reference TRBV19 and TRBJ1-1 gives the whole variable domain DGGITQSPKYLFRKEGQNVTLSCEQNLNHDAMYWYRQDPGQGLRLIYYSQIVNDFQKGDIAEGYSVSREKKESFPLTVTSAQKNPTAFYLCATKQGLNTEAFFGQGTRLTVV.

V usage is TRBV9 and J usage is TRBJ2-5; D is possibly TRBD1 (6 bases). The CDR3 totals 14 residues. Trimming pared 0 bases from V and 5 bases from J, leaving 11 bases between. Germline lookup yields CDR1 SGDLS and CDR2 YYNGEE. The CDR3 sequence: CASSVEGDGETQYF. The CDR3 coding sequence is TGTGCCAGCAGCGTAGAGGGGGACGGGGAGACCCAGTACTTC.

This clone was seen a handful of times. The chain carries TRBV7-8 and TRBJ2-7, with D possibly being TRBD1 (6 bases). V lost 3 bases and J 5 bases, leaving 14 bases between the germline ends. This CDR3 comprises 14 residues. The germline CDR1 and CDR2 sequences are SGHVS and FQNEAQ. DNA for the CDR3: TGTGCCAGCAGCTTTTCGGGACAATACGACGAGCAGTACTTC. Translated: CASSFSGQYDEQYF.

The chain recombines TRBV11-2 with TRBJ2-3; 9 positions match TRBD2. V lost 5 bases, J lost 4 bases, and 4 bases stayed unmatched. The CDR3 has 14 residues. In germline, CDR1 is SGHAT, CDR2 FQNNGV. In DNA, the CDR3 is TGTGCCAGCAGCCCACGGACTAGCGCAGATACGCAGTATTTT. The encoded protein is CASSPRTSADTQYF.